The T cell receptor (beta chain) under discussion was sequenced for a study of T cell responses to AZD1222 COVID-19 vaccine. Trimming removed 7 bases from V and 2 bases from J, with 11 bases in between. Germline V gene data show CDR1 as MNHEY and CDR2 as SVGAGI. CDR3 length: 13 amino acids. General study findings and limits: The breadth and depth of Spike-specific TCRs increased once two AZD1222 doses had been given. Baseline testing showed seropositivity in only a handful of AZD1222 recipients.

As regards this clone: What it binds is unknown.

TCRdb's table, derived via immunoSEQ multiplex PCR, lists solely in-frame clones and lacks some. The sample has some 200,000 clones, roughly 88% seen once. The sequenced sample was peripheral blood, obtained on day 0 of AZD1222 vaccination. The gene calls are TRBV6-5 and TRBJ2-5; possibly TRBD2 for D (6 bases). The sequence was collected from an adult in good health. CDR3 DNA: TGTGCCAGCACCTCGGCGGGGCAAGAGACCCAGTACTTC. It codes for CASTSAGQETQYF.